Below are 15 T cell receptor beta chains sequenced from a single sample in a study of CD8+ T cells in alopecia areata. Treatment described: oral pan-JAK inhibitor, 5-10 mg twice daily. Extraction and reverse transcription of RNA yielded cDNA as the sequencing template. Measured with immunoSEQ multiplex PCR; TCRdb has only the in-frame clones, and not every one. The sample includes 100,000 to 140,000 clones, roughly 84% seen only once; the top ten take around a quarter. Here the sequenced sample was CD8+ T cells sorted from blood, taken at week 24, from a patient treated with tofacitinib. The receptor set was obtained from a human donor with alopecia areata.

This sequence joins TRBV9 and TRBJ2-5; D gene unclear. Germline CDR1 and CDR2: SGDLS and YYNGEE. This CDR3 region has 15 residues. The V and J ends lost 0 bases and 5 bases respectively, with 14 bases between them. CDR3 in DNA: TGTGCCAGCAGCGTAGAGGGTCTCATTGGGGAGACCCAGTACTTC. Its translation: CASSVEGLIGETQYF.

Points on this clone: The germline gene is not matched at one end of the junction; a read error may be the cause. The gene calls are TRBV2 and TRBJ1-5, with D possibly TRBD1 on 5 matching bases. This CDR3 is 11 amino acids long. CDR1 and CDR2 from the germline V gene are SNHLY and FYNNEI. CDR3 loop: CASSNRDPGNF. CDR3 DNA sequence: TGTGCCAGCAGTAACCGGGACCCCGGGAATTTT. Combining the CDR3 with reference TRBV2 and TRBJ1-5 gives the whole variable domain EPEVTQTPSHQVTQMGQEVILRCVPISNHLYFYWYRQILGQKVEFLVSFYNNEISEKSEIFDDQFSVERPDGSNFTLKIRSTKLEDSAMYFCASSNRDPGNFGDGTRLSIL.

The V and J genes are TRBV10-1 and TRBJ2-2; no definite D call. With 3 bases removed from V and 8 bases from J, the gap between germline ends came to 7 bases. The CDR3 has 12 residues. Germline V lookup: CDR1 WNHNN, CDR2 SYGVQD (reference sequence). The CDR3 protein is CASSERTGELFF. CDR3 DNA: TGCGCCAGCAGTGAACGAACTGGGGAGCTGTTTTTT.

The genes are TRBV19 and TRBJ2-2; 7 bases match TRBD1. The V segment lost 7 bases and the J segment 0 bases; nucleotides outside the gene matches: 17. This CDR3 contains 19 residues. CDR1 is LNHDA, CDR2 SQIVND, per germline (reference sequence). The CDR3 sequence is CASNRGMTGPRSNTGELFF. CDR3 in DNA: TGTGCCAGTAATCGGGGAATGACAGGGCCCAGGTCGAACACCGGGGAGCTGTTTTTT.

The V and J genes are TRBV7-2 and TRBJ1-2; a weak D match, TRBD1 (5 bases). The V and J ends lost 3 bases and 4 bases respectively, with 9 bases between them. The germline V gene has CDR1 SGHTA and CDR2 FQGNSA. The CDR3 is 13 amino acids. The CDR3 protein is CASSFRAFYGYTF. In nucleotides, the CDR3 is TGTGCCAGCAGCTTCAGGGCCTTCTATGGCTACACCTTC.

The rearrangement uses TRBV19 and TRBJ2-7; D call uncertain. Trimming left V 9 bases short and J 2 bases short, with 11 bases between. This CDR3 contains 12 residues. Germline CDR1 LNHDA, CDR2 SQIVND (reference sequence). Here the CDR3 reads CASRSRTYEQYF. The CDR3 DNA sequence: TGTGCCAGCCGATCAAGGACCTACGAGCAGTACTTC.

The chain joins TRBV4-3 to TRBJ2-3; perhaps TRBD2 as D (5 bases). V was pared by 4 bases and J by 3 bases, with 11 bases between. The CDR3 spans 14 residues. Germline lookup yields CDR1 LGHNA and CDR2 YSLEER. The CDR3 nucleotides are TGCGCCAGCAGCCTAAAAGAGGGAACAGATACGCAGTATTTT. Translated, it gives CASSLKEGTDTQYF.

The CDR3 reads CASSFPSQGLSSYEQYF. The DNA of the CDR3 is TGTGCCAGCAGCTTCCCTTCACAGGGTCTTAGCTCCTACGAGCAGTACTTC. The V and J genes are TRBV7-2 and TRBJ2-7; TRBD1 is a possible D gene (6 bases). The V gene's germline CDR1 is SGHTA and CDR2 FQGNSA. The CDR3 length is 17 residues. V gave up 3 bases and J gave up 0 bases, with 18 bases separating them.

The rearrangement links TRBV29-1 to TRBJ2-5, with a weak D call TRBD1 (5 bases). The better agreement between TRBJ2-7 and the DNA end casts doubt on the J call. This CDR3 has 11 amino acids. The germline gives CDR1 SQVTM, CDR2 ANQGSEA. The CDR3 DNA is TGCAGCGTCCTTTGGGGCGACGAGCAGTACTTC. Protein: CSVLWGDEQYF.

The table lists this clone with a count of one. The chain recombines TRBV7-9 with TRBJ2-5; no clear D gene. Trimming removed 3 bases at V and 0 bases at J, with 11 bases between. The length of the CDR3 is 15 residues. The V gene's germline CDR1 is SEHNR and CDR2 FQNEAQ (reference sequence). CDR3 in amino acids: CASSFGPANQETQYF. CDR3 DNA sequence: TGTGCCAGCAGCTTCGGGCCGGCCAACCAAGAGACCCAGTACTTC.

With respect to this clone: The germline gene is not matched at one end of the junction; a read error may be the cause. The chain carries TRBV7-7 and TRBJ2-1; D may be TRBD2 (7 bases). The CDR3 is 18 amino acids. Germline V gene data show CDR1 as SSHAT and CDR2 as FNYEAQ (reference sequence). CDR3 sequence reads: CASSLDLYGGPSYNEQFF. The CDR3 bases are TGTGCTAGCAGCTTAGACCTATACGGGGGGCCCTCCTACAATGAGCAGTTCTTC. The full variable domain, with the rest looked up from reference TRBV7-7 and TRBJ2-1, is GAGVSQSPRYKVTKRGQDVTLRCDPISSHATLYWYQQALGQGPEFLTYFNYEAQPDKSGLPSDRFSAERPEGSISTLTIQRTEQRDSAMYRCASSLDLYGGPSYNEQFFGPGTRLTVL.

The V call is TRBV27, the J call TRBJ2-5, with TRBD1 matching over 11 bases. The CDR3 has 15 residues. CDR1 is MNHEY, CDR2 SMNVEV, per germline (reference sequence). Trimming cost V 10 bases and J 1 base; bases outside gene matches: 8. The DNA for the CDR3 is TGTGCCACCCGGGACAGGGGGACGTCCCAAGAGACCCAGTACTTC. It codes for CATRDRGTSQETQYF.

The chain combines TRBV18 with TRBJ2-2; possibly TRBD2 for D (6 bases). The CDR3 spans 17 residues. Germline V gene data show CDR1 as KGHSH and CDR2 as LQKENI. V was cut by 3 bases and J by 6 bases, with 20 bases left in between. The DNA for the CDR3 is TGTGCCAGCTCACCGTTCGGGAGTCCCGAGGGAGCCGGGGAGCTGTTTTTT. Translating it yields CASSPFGSPEGAGELFF.

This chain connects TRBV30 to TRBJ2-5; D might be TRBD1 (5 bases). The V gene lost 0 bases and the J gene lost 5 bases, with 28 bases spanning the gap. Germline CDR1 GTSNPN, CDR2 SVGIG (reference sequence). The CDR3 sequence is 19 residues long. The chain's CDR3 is CAWSVLMGGAAEFGETQYF. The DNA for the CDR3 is TGTGCCTGGAGTGTACTTATGGGTGGGGCCGCTGAGTTTGGGGAGACCCAGTACTTC.

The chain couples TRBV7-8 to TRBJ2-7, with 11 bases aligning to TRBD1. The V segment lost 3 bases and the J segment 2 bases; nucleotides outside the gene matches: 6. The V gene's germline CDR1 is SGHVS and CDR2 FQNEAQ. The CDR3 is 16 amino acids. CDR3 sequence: CASSFNRGQGAYEQYF. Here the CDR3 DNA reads TGTGCCAGCAGCTTCAACAGGGGACAGGGGGCCTACGAGCAGTACTTC.